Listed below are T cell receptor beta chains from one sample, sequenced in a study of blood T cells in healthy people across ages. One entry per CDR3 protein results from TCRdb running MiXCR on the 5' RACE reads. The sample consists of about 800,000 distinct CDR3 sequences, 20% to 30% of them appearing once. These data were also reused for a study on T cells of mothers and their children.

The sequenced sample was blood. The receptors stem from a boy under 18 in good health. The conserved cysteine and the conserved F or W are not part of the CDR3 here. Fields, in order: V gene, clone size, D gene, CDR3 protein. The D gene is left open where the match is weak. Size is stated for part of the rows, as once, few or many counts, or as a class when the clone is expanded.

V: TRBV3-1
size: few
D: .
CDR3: ASSRAVGQAEAF

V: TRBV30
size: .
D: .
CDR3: AWSIWQNTEAF

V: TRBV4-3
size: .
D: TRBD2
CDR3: ASSQGPRPGLAGTDTQY

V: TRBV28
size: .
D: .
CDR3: ASRVSYEQY

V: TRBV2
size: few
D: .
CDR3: ASSGTAYEQY

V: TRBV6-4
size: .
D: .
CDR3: ASSDGYSPLH

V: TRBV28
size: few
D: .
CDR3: ASSRDIGYGYT

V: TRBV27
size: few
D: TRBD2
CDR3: ASSILGLAGQETQY

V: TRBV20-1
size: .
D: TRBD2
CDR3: SVSLSGRASYEQY

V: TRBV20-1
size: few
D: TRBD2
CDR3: SAATSGVEQF

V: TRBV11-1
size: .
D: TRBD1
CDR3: ASSLGQGREQY

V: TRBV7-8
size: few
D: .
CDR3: ASSLLTGLGSIQY

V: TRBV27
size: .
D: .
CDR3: ASRLWDSPSYEQY

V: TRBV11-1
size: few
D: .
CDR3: ACSPNSGSYETQY

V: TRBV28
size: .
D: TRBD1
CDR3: ASSQGGDREREKLF

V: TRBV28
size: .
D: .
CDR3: ASSLGQGWAF

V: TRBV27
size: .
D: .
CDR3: ASRPGGVDGYT

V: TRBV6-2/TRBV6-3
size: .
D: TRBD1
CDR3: ATIQGAPYTEAF

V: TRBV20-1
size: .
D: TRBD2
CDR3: SARGTSGRGGGYTGELF

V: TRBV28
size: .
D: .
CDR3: ASSLSVRGLGGYT

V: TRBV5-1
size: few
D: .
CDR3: ASSLEGGTGSPLH

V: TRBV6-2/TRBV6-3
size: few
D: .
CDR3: AGSYPNGGVGEQY

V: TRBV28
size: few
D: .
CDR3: ASSLYPGNEQY

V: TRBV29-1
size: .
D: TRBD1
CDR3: SAQGLGETQY

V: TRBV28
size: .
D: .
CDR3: ASSPSWKDEQY

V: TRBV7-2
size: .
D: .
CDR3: ASSVLAPTQYNEQF

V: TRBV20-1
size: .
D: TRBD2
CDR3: SARLAVYEQF

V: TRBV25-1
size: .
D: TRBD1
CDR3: ASRTGANTEAF

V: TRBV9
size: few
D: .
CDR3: ASSVAQGLETQY

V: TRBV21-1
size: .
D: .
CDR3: ASSGDRDRDDGYT

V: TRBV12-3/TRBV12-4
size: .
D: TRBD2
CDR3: ASSHGGRGETQY

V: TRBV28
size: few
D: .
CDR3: ASSLLDRTKNIQY

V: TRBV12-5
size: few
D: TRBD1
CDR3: ASGLDRGLTDTQY

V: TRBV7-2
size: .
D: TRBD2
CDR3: ASSLAPGLAGVEQY

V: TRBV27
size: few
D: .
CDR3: AGTPGREYNEQF